This T cell receptor beta chain stems from a study of cytomegalovirus exposure and HLA in healthy donors. As concerns this clone: Its antigen is not identified.

Both 60 Vbeta primers and 13 Jbeta primers went into the PCR. Clones were sequenced by immunoSEQ multiplex PCR, and TCRdb holds only the in-frame ones, with some missing. The repertoire table contains 200,000 or so clones. Overall study findings and caveats: The study dropped some indistinguishable V segments, TRBV6-2 and TRBV6-3 among them. As a later analysis showed, a missense DCLRE1C variant was linked to trimming of TCR beta V- and J-genes.

This CDR3 spans 16 amino acids. CDR1 is SEHNR and CDR2 is FQNEAQ in the germline V gene (reference sequence). The trim removed 5 bases at V and 5 bases at J, leaving 10 bases unmatched. This TCR came from a boy younger than 18 in good health and CMV-seronegative. The sequencing sample was made of PBMCs. The genes are TRBV7-9 and TRBJ1-4; the match to TRBD1 covers 8 bases. CDR3 loop: CASSAPADRENEKLFF. The CDR3 DNA reads TGTGCCAGCAGCGCCCCGGCGGACAGGGAAAATGAAAAACTGTTTTTT.